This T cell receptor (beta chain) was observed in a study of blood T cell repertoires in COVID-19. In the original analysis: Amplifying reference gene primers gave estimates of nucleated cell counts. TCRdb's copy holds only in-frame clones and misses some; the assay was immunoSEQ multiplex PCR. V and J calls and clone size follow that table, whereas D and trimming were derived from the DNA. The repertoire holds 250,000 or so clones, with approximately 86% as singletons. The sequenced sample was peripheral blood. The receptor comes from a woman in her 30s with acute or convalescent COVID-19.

DNA of the CDR3: TGTGCCAGCAGCGCCGTTACAGGGGAGGTTGAAAAACTGTTTTTT. Translated: CASSAVTGEVEKLFF. The chain couples TRBV9 to TRBJ1-4; 7 bases line up with TRBD1. CDR1 and CDR2 from the germline V gene are SGDLS and YYNGEE. The CDR3 has 15 amino acids. J was trimmed by 7 bases and V by 3 bases; bases with no gene match: 9.